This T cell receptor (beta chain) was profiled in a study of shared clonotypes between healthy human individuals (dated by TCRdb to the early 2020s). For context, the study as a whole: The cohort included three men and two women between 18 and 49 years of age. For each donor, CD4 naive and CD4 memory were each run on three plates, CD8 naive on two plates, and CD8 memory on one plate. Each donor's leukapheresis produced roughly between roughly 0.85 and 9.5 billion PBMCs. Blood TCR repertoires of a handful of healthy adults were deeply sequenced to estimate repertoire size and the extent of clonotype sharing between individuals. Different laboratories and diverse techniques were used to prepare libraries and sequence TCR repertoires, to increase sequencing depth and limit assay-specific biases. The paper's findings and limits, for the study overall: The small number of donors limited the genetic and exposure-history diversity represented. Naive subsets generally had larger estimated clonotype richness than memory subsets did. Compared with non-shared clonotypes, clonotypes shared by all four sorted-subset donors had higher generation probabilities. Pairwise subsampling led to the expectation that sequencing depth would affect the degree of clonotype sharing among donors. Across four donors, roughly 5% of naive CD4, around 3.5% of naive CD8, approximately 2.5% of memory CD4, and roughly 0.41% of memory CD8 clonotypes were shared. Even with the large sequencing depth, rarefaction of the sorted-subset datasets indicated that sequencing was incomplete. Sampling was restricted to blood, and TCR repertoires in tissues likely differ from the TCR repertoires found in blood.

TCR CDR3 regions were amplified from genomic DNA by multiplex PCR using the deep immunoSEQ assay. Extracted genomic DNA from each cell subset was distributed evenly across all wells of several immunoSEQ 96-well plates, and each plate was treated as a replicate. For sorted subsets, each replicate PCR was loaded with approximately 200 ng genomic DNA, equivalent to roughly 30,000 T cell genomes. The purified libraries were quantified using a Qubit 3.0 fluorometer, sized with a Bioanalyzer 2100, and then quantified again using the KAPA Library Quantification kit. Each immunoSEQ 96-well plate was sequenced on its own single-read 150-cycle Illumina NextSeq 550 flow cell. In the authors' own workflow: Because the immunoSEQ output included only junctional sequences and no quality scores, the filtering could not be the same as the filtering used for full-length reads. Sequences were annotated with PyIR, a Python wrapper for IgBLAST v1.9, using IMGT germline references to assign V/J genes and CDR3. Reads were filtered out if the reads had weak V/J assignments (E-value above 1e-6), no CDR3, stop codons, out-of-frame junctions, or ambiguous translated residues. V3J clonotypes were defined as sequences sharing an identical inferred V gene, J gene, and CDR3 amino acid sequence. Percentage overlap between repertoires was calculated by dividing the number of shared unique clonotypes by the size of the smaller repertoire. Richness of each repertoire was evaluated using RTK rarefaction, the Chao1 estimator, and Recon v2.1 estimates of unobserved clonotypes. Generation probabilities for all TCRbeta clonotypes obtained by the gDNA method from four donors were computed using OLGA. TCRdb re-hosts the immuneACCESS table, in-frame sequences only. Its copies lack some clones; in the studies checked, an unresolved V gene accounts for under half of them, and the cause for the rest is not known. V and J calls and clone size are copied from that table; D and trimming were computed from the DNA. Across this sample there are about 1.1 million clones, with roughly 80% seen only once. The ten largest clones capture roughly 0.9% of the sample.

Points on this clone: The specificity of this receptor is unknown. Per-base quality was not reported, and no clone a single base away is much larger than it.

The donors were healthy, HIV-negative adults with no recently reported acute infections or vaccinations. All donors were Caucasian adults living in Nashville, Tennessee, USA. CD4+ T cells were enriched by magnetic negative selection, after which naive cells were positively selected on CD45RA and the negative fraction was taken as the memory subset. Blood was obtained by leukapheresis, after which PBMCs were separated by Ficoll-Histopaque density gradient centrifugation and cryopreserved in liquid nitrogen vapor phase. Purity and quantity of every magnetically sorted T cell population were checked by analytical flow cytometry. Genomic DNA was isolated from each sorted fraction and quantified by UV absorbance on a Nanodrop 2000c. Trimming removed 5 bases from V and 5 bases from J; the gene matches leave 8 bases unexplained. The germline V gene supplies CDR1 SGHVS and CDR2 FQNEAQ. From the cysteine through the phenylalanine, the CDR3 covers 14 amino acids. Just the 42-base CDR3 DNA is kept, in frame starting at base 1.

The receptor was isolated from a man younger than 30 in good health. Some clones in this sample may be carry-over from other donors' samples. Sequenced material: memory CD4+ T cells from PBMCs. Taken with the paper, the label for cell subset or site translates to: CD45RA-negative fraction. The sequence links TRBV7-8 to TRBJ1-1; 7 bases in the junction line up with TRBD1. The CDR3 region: CASSPGRGQTEAFF. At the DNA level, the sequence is TGTGCCAGCAGCCCCGGAAGGGGGCAGACTGAAGCTTTCTTT.